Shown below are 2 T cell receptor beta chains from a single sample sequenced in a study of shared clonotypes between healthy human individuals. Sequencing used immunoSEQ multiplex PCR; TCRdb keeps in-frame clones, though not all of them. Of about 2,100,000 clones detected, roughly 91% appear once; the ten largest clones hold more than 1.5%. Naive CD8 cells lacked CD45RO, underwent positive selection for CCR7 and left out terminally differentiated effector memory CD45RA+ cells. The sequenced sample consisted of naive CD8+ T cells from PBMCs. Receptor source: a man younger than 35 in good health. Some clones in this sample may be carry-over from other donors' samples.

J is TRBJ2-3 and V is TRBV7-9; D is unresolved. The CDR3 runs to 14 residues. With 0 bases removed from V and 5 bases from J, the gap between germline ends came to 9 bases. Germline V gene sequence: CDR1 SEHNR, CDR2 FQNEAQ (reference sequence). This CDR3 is CASSLAGPEDTQYF. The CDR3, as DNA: TGTGCCAGCAGCTTAGCAGGGCCTGAAGATACGCAGTATTTT.

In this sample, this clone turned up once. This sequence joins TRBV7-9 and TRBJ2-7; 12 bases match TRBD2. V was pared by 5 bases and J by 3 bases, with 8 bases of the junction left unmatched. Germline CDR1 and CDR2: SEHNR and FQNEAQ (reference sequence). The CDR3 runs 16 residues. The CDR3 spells CASSPLAGGTGYEQYF. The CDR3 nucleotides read TGTGCCAGCAGCCCGCTAGCGGGAGGGACCGGCTACGAGCAGTACTTC.